The 5 T cell receptor beta chains in this list originate from one sample, sequenced in a study of CD8+ T cells in alopecia areata. In each case, RNA was isolated and then reverse transcribed into cDNA as the sequencing template. TCRdb's copy holds only in-frame clones and misses some; the assay was immunoSEQ multiplex PCR. The sample holds about 130,000 clones, approximately 49% seen once. The sample consisted of CD8+ T cells sorted from blood, taken at week 0. The receptors come from a human donor with alopecia areata.

The chain uses TRBV4-1 and TRBJ1-2; D remains ambiguous. V was clipped by 0 bases and J by 2 bases, with 4 bases between them. The CDR3 has 13 residues. Germline CDR1 reads MGHRA; CDR2 reads YSYEKL. The chain's CDR3 is CASSQDRNYGYTF. The CDR3 DNA reads TGCGCCAGCAGCCAAGATCGGAACTATGGCTACACCTTC.

The chain joins TRBV4-1 to TRBJ2-7; D unresolved. This CDR3 is built from 14 residues. The V end lost 1 base, the J end lost 0 bases, and 7 bases lay between the germline ends. Germline CDR1 and CDR2: MGHRA and YSYEKL. The CDR3 nucleotides are TGCGCCAGCAGCCAAGGGCAGAGCTCCTACGAGCAGTACTTC. Translated, it gives CASSQGQSSYEQYF.

This clone was recorded a few times. The genes are TRBV5-4 and TRBJ2-5; 11 nucleotides match TRBD1. V trimming: 4 bases; J trimming: 4 bases; junction bases outside the gene matches: 6. The germline CDR1 and CDR2 sequences are SGHNT and YYREEE (reference sequence). This CDR3 spans 15 amino acids. CDR3 in amino acids: CASSLRTGGVETQYF. The CDR3 DNA sequence: TGTGCCAGCAGCCTCCGGACAGGGGGCGTAGAGACCCAGTACTTC.

This rearrangement joins TRBV30 to TRBJ2-3; 7 nucleotides align to TRBD2. The CDR3 contains 13 residues. CDR1 and CDR2 from the germline V gene are GTSNPN and SVGIG (reference sequence). V trimming: 0 bases; J trimming: 9 bases; junction bases outside the gene matches: 6. CDR3 sequence (DNA): TGTGCCTGGAGTGTACTTGGGGAGGGCACGCAGTATTTT. As protein: CAWSVLGEGTQYF.

This chain connects TRBV2 to TRBJ1-1; D remains ambiguous. Germline V gives CDR1 SNHLY, CDR2 FYNNEI. This CDR3 has 12 residues. Trimming stripped 2 bases from V and 8 bases from J, with 9 bases between. The CDR3 coding sequence is TGTGCCAGCAGTGAACCTCTGATGGAAGCTTTCTTT. Its protein is CASSEPLMEAFF.